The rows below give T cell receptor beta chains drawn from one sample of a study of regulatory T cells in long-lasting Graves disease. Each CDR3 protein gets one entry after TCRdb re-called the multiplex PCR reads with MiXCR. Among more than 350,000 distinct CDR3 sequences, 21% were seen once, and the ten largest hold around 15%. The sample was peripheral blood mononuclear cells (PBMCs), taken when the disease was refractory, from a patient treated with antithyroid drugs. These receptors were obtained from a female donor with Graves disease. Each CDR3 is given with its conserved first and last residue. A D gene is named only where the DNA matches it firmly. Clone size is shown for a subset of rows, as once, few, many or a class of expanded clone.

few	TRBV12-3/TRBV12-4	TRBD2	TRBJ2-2	CASRSTTVLTASGKSNTGELFF	TGTGCCAGCAGATCTACGACAGTACTTACAGCTAGCGGCAAATCGAACACCGGGGAGCTGTTTTTT
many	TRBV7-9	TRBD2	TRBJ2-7	CASSAQHRGLYEQYF	TGTGCCAGCAGCGCCCAACACCGGGGACTATACGAGCAGTACTTC
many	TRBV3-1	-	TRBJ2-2	CASSRTTQNTGELFF	TGTGCCAGCAGCCGTACTACCCAGAACACCGGGGAGCTGTTTTTT
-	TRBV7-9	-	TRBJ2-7	CASRVGDYEQYF	TGTGCCAGCAGAGTAGGGGATTACGAGCAGTACTTC
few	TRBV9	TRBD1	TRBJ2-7	CASSVSGTVVDEQYF	TGTGCCAGCAGCGTTTCCGGGACAGTCGTGGACGAGCAGTACTTC
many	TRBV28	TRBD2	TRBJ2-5	CASSRTGLEVQETQYF	TGTGCCAGCAGTCGGACGGGACTAGAGGTGCAAGAGACCCAGTACTTC
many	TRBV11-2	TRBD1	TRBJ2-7	CASSEDRGSYEQYF	TGTGCCAGCAGCGAGGACAGGGGTTCCTACGAGCAGTACTTC
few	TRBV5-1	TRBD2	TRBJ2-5	CASSPDRGPAGGNLYQETQYF	TGCGCCAGCAGCCCCGACAGGGGACCAGCGGGAGGGAATTTGTACCAAGAGACCCAGTACTTC
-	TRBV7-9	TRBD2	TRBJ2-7	CASSSSTSGRMFEQYF	TGTGCCAGCAGCTCTTCCACTAGCGGGAGGATGTTTGAGCAGTACTTC
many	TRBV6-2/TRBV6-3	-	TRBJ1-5	CASSYSSGYNQPQHF	TGTGCCAGCAGTTACTCAAGCGGCTACAATCAGCCCCAGCATTTT
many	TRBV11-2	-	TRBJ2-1	CASSSSSLSEQFF	TGTGCCAGCAGCTCCTCTTCACTCAGTGAGCAGTTCTTC
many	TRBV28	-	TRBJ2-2	CASSPRTRLGELFF	TGTGCCAGCAGTCCACGGACGCGTCTGGGGGAGCTGTTTTTT
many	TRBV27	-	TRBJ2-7	CASSPQGSRGGEQYF	TGTGCCAGCAGTCCACAGGGGTCCCGGGGAGGCGAGCAGTACTTC
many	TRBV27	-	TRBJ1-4	CASRPSIGPNEKLFF	TGTGCCAGCAGACCGTCAATCGGACCTAATGAAAAACTGTTTTTT
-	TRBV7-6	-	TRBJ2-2	CASSLSPLHTGELFF	TGTGCCAGCAGCTTAAGCCCCCTACACACCGGGGAGCTGTTTTTT
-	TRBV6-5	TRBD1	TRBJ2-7	CASSYSWDRVYEQYF	TGTGCCAGCAGTTACTCTTGGGACAGGGTTTACGAGCAGTACTTC
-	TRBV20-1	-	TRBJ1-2	CSARDQGSVYGYTF	TGCAGTGCTAGAGATCAGGGCAGTGTCTATGGCTACACCTTC
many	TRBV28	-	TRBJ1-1	CASSAGRNTEAFF	TGTGCCAGCAGCGCGGGTCGGAACACTGAAGCTTTCTTT
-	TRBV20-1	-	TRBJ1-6	CSAREIPGGDSPLHF	TGCAGTGCTAGAGAAATCCCGGGGGGCGATTCACCCCTCCACTTT
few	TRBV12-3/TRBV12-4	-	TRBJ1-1	CASSLQDWTEAFF	TGTGCCAGCAGTTTACAGGATTGGACTGAAGCTTTCTTT
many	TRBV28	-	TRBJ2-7	CASSSQRTSYEQYF	TGTGCCAGCAGTTCCCAGCGGACCTCCTACGAGCAGTACTTC
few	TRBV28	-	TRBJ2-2	CASSSTGHTGELFF	TGTGCCAGCAGTTCCACAGGACACACCGGGGAGCTGTTTTTT
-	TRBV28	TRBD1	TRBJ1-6	CASSTPRQGSSPLHF	TGTGCCAGCAGTACCCCTAGACAGGGGAGTTCACCCCTCCACTTT